Listed here is a single TCR beta chain. The sample originates from a study of blood T cell repertoires in COVID-19. Study-wide context: The United States, Italy and Spain supplied acute and convalescent COVID-19 samples. PBMCs, B-cell-depleted T cells, or T cells were the source of the cDNA or gDNA that made up the material.

Original handling: It was from reference gene primer amplification that nucleated cell counts were estimated. Repertoires were generated with immunoSEQ multiplex PCR, while TCRdb's copy carries only in-frame clones and drops some. V, J and clone size reflect that table, while D and trimming were determined from the DNA. Here the sample spans 150,000 to 200,000 clones, approximately 80% being singletons. The TCR was taken from a human donor in a cohort sampled during active COVID-19. Sequencing was done on a sample of peripheral blood.

CDR3 nucleotide sequence: TGTGCCTGGACCCCGACAATAACGAACACTGAAGCTTTCTTT. It codes for CAWTPTITNTEAFF. The V call is TRBV30, the J call TRBJ1-1, with D uncertain. CDR3 length equals 14 residues. CDR1 GTSNPN and CDR2 SVGIG come from the germline V gene (reference sequence). The ends were cut back, 4 bases at V and 1 base at J, with 13 bases in the middle.